The 24 T cell receptor beta chains listed next were all sequenced from one sample in a study of blood T cell repertoires in COVID-19. Method: immunoSEQ multiplex PCR; TCRdb's copy keeps in-frame clones and lacks some. The table has roughly 400,000 clones, 90% seen once. Sequencing was done on a sample of PBMCs or T cells enriched from blood (not recorded which). The receptors were sampled from a man younger than 35 who had recovered from COVID-19.

V is TRBV24-1 and J is TRBJ2-7; 7 bases align to TRBD2. CDR3 size: 13 residues. The germline gives CDR1 KGHDR, CDR2 SFDVKD. The V gene end was trimmed by 9 bases and the J gene end by 0 bases; junction bases not matched to a gene: 4. The CDR3 reads CATAGDGSYEQYF. CDR3 DNA sequence: TGTGCCACCGCGGGGGACGGCTCCTACGAGCAGTACTTC.

J is TRBJ1-2 and V is TRBV7-9; maybe TRBD1 (6 bases). Germline V gives CDR1 SEHNR, CDR2 FQNEAQ (reference sequence). The CDR3 has 15 residues. The germline V and J ends were trimmed by 1 base and 8 bases, with 17 bases remaining between them. CDR3 amino acids: CASSLEAGALVGYTF. Written as DNA, the CDR3 is TGTGCCAGCAGCTTAGAGGCAGGGGCATTAGTAGGCTACACCTTC.

V is TRBV12-5 and J is TRBJ1-2; TRBD1 agrees at 11 bases. Germline V gene sequence: CDR1 LGHNT, CDR2 FRNRAP. The CDR3 consists of 16 residues. Trimming cost V 0 bases and J 7 bases; bases outside gene matches: 7. The CDR3, as DNA: TGTGCTAGTGGTTTGGTACATTCGGGACAGGGGGGTGGCTACACCTTC. Amino acid sequence: CASGLVHSGQGGGYTF. The complete variable domain, with remaining parts taken from reference TRBV12-5 and TRBJ1-2, reads DARVTQTPRHKVTEMGQEVTMRCQPILGHNTVFWYRQTMMQGLELLAYFRNRAPLDDSGMPKDRFSAEMPDATLATLKIQPSEPRDSAVYFCASGLVHSGQGGGYTFGSGTRLTVV.

This rearrangement joins TRBV7-9 to TRBJ1-4, with D perhaps TRBD1 (5 bases). This CDR3 region has 13 residues. Trimming stripped 3 bases from V and 7 bases from J, with 9 bases between. The germline gives CDR1 SEHNR, CDR2 FQNEAQ (reference sequence). The CDR3 nucleotides read TGTGCCAGCAGCTTTCGGGGGGGTGAAAAACTGTTTTTT. Translating gives CASSFRGGEKLFF. Based on the CDR3 plus reference TRBV7-9 and TRBJ1-4, the full variable domain is DTGVSQNPRHKITKRGQNVTFRCDPISEHNRLYWYRQTLGQGPEFLTYFQNEAQLEKSRLLSDRFSAERPKGSFSTLEIQRTEQGDSAMYLCASSFRGGEKLFFGSGTQLSVL.

This chain uses TRBV19 with TRBJ2-7; 7 bases align to TRBD2. The V gene end was trimmed by 5 bases and the J gene end by 7 bases; junction bases not matched to a gene: 11. Germline CDR1 and CDR2: LNHDA and SQIVND (reference sequence). CDR3 length: 14 residues. This CDR3 reads CASSRDYTMREQYF. CDR3 sequence (DNA): TGTGCCAGTAGTCGGGACTACACTATGAGGGAGCAGTACTTC.

This chain connects TRBV5-5 to TRBJ1-2; 7 nucleotides align to TRBD1. After removal of 4 bases from V and 4 bases from J, the junction contained 7 bases not matched to a gene. CDR1 is SGHKS, CDR2 YYEKEE, per germline (reference sequence). The CDR3 length is 14 residues. Written as DNA, the CDR3 is TGTGCCAGCAGCCCAGGGGGTGAGACCTATGGCTACACCTTC. Protein sequence: CASSPGGETYGYTF.

The chain recombines TRBV7-2 with TRBJ2-3; 10 nucleotides match TRBD2. J lost 0 bases, V lost 1 base, and 1 base had no gene match. There are 16 residues in the CDR3. Germline V gene lookup returns CDR1 SGHTA and CDR2 FQGNSA. The CDR3 reads CASSLGLAGSTDTQYF. CDR3 DNA: TGTGCCAGCAGCTTAGGACTAGCGGGTAGCACAGATACGCAGTATTTT.

The chain employs TRBV29-1 and TRBJ2-3; D not certain. CDR3 length equals 15 residues. Trimming removed 4 bases from V and 3 bases from J, with 17 bases in between. Germline V gene data show CDR1 as SQVTM and CDR2 as ANQGSEA. CDR3: CSVASGSLETDTQYF. The DNA of the CDR3 is TGCAGCGTTGCCTCCGGCTCCCTAGAGACAGATACGCAGTATTTT.

This clone was counted a single time. CDR3 loop: CASSKGYGTGDGYTF. CDR3 coding DNA: TGTGCCAGTAGCAAGGGGTACGGGACAGGGGATGGCTACACCTTC. This chain joins TRBV19 and TRBJ1-2; 10 bases map to TRBD1. The ends lost 6 bases at V and 6 bases at J; junction bases unmatched: 10. Germline CDR1 reads LNHDA; CDR2 reads SQIVND (reference sequence). CDR3 length: 15 residues.

The V and J genes are TRBV10-3 and TRBJ1-1, with 10 positions matching TRBD1. This CDR3 region has 14 residues. Trimming at V came to 8 bases and at J to 5 bases, leaving 8 bases not matched to a gene. Germline CDR1 is ENHRY and CDR2 is SYGVKD. The CDR3 DNA reads TGTGCCATCTCCTGGGACAGGGGTGAAACTGAAGCTTTCTTT. Residues: CAISWDRGETEAFF.

The gene calls are TRBV5-4 and TRBJ1-6; 11 bases line up with TRBD1. Trimming took 3 bases from V and 10 from J; bases not matched to a gene: 6. Per germline, CDR1 SGHNT and CDR2 YYREEE (reference sequence). The CDR3 runs to 15 residues. The CDR3 loop is CASSYGDRGESPLHF. Written as DNA, the CDR3 is TGTGCCAGCAGCTATGGGGACAGGGGGGAATCACCCCTCCACTTT.

This chain connects TRBV27 to TRBJ2-2; 7 positions agree with TRBD1. Germline trimming cut 6 bases from V and 7 bases from J; bases unmatched to any gene: 8. This CDR3 has 14 residues. Germline lookup yields CDR1 MNHEY and CDR2 SMNVEV (reference sequence). CDR3 DNA: TGTGCCAGCAGGGCCGGGACAGTCGGCGGGGAGCTGTTTTTT. This encodes CASRAGTVGGELFF.

This chain links TRBV5-4 with TRBJ2-3; a possible D gene is TRBD2 (6 bases). Germline V lookup: CDR1 SGHNT, CDR2 YYREEE (reference sequence). This CDR3 is 16 amino acids long. V lost 3 bases and J 0 bases, leaving 14 bases between the germline ends. CDR3 sequence (DNA): TGTGCCAGCAGCTGGGCCGGGACTTTCAGCACAGATACGCAGTATTTT. It translates to CASSWAGTFSTDTQYF.

The V call is TRBV11-2, the J call TRBJ2-3; weak D call: TRBD1 (5 bases). From germline, CDR1 is SGHAT and CDR2 FQNNGV. CDR3 length: 15 residues. Trimming removed 2 bases at V and 0 bases at J, with 9 bases between. The CDR3 reads CASSLFRASTDTQYF. DNA of the CDR3: TGTGCCAGCAGCTTATTCAGGGCTAGCACAGATACGCAGTATTTT.

V usage is TRBV3-1 (or the pseudogene TRBV3-2) and J usage is TRBJ2-1; D uncertain. The CDR3 is 11 residues long. Germline V gives CDR1 LGHDT, CDR2 YNNKEL (reference sequence). Between the trimmed V and J ends, which lost 1 base and 8 bases, there was a span of 3 bases. The CDR3 loop is CASSQGDEQFF. The CDR3 DNA reads TGTGCCAGCAGCCAAGGCGATGAGCAGTTCTTC.

This chain links TRBV2 with TRBJ2-7; 9 nucleotides line up with TRBD1. V gave up 4 bases and J gave up 6 bases; unmatched junction bases: 7. The germline CDR1 and CDR2 sequences are SNHLY and FYNNEI. The CDR3 consists of 14 residues. CDR3 in DNA: TGTGCCAGCAGTGGCCGGGACAGGGCTGGCGAGCAGTACTTC. Amino acids: CASSGRDRAGEQYF.

The chain carries TRBV12-3 or TRBV12-4 and TRBJ2-7, with D perhaps matching TRBD1 (5 bases). V was pared by 6 bases and J by 0 bases, with 9 bases between. The CDR3 runs 13 residues. CDR3 region: CASRPGPSYEQYF. The CDR3 region has the DNA TGTGCCAGCAGACCAGGGCCCTCCTACGAGCAGTACTTC.

The chain carries TRBV7-8 and TRBJ1-1, with D unclear. The V end was cut by 0 bases, the J end by 3 bases, with 8 bases between. This CDR3 contains 14 residues. Germline values: CDR1 SGHVS, CDR2 FQNEAQ. In DNA form, the CDR3 reads TGTGCCAGCAGCTTAGCGGGCGCAGACACTGAAGCTTTCTTT. This translates into CASSLAGADTEAFF.

This chain connects TRBV18 to TRBJ2-5; 12 positions match TRBD2. The CDR3 runs 17 residues. In germline, CDR1 is KGHSH, CDR2 LQKENI. Trimming removed 3 bases from V and 2 bases from J; junction bases left unmatched: 7. The CDR3 coding sequence is TGTGCCAGCTCACCCCGACTAGCGGGAGTTTGGCAAGAGACCCAGTACTTC. Its protein is CASSPRLAGVWQETQYF.

This clone was counted a single time. The V gene is TRBV19, the J gene TRBJ1-3, with 11 bases that match TRBD1. V lost 7 bases to trimming and J lost 4 bases; unmatched junction nucleotides: 9. Germline lookup yields CDR1 LNHDA and CDR2 SQIVND (reference sequence). The CDR3 extends over 16 amino acids. In DNA form, the CDR3 reads TGTGCCAGTACGGACCAGGACAGGGGGCGCGGAAACACCATATATTTT. It yields the protein CASTDQDRGRGNTIYF.

The rearrangement links TRBV6-5 to TRBJ1-1, with D maybe TRBD1 (5 bases). The length of the CDR3 is 12 residues. The germline gives CDR1 MNHEY, CDR2 SVGAGI. V was shortened by 3 bases and J by 11 bases, with 13 bases between the two germline ends. CDR3 bases: TGTGCCAGCAGTTATCGACAGACGGACGCTTTCTTT. Translated: CASSYRQTDAFF.

This chain joins TRBV4-1 and TRBJ1-1, with TRBD1 as a possible D gene (6 bases). From germline, CDR1 is MGHRA and CDR2 YSYEKL. V was pared by 4 bases and J by 6 bases, with 15 bases between. The CDR3 is 14 amino acids. DNA of the CDR3: TGCGCCAGCAGCCGACGTCTTACAGGGTCTGAAGCTTTCTTT. It specifies CASSRRLTGSEAFF.

The rearrangement links TRBV3-1 (or the pseudogene TRBV3-2) to TRBJ2-2; maybe TRBD2 (5 bases). CDR1 is LGHDT and CDR2 is YNNKEL in the germline V gene (reference sequence). The CDR3 runs 14 residues. Trimming stripped 4 bases from V and 4 bases from J, with 10 bases between. CDR3 DNA sequence: TGTGCCAGCAGCCGAAGGGCGGGCACCGGGGAGCTGTTTTTT. As protein: CASSRRAGTGELFF.

The gene calls are TRBV29-1 and TRBJ1-1; 9 nucleotides line up with TRBD1. J was trimmed by 5 bases and V by 7 bases; bases with no gene match: 8. Germline V gives CDR1 SQVTM, CDR2 ANQGSEA. The CDR3 runs 13 residues. The CDR3 loop reads CSAYDRGGTEAFF. For the CDR3, the DNA is TGCAGCGCATACGACAGGGGGGGTACTGAAGCTTTCTTT. The whole variable domain, remainder taken from reference TRBV29-1 and TRBJ1-1, is SAVISQKPSRDICQRGTSLTIQCQVDSQVTMMFWYRQQPGQSLTLIATANQGSEATYESGFVIDKFPISRPNLTFSTLTVSNMSPEDSSIYLCSAYDRGGTEAFFGQGTRLTVV.